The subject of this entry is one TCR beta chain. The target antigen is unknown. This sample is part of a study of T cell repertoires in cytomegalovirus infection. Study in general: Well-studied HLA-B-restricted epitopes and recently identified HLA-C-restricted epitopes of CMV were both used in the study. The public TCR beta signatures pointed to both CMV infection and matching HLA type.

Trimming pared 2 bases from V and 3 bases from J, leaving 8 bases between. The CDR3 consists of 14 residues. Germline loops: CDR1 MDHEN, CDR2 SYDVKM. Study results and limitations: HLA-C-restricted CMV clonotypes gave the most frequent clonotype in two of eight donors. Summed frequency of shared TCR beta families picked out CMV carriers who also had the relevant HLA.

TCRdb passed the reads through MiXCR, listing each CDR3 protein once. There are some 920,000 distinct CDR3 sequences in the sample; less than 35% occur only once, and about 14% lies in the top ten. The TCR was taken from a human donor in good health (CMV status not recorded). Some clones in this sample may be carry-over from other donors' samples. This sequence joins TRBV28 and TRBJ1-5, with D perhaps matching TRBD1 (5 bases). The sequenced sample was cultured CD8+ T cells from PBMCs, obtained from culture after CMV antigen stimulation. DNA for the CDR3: TGTGCCAGCAGTTTACCCAGGGACAATCAGCCCCAGCATTTT. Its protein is CASSLPRDNQPQHF.